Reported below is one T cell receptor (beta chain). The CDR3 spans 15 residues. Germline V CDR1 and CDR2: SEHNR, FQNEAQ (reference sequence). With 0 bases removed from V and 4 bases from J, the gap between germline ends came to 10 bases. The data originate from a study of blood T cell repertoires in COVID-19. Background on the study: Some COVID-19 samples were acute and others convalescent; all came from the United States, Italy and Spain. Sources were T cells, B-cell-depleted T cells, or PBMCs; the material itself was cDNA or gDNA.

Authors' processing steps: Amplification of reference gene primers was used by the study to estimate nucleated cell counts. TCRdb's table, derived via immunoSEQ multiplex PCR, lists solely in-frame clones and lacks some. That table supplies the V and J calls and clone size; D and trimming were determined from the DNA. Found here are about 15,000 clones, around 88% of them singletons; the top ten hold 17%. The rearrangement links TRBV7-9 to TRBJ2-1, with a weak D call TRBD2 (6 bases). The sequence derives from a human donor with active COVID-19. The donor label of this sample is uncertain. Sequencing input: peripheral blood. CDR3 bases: TGTGCCAGCAGCTTAGCGGGACTTTCATACAATGAGCAGTTCTTC. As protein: CASSLAGLSYNEQFF.